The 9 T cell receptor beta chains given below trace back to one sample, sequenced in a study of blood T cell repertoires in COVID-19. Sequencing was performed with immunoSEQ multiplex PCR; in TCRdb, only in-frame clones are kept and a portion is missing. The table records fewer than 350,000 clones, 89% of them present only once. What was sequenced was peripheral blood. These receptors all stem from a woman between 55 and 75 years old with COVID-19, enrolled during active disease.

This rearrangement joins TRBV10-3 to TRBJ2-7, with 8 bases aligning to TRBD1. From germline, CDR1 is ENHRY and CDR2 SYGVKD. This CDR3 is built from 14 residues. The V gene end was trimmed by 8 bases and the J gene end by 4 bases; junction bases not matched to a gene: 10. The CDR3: CAIEPGQGGYEQYF. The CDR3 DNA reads TGTGCCATCGAGCCCGGACAGGGTGGATACGAGCAGTACTTC.

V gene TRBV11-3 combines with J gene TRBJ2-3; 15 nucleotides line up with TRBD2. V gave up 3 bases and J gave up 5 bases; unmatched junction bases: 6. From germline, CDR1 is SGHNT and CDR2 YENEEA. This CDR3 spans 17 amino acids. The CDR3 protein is CASSLGTSGGNKDTQYF. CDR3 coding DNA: TGTGCCAGCAGCTTGGGGACTAGCGGGGGGAATAAAGATACGCAGTATTTT.

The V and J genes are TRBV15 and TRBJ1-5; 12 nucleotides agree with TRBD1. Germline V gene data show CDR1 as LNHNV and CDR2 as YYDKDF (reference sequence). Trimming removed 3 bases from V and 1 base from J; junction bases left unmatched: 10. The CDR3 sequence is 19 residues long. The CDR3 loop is CATSRGTGGSHISNQPQHF. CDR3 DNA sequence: TGTGCCACCAGCAGGGGGACAGGGGGCTCACACATAAGCAATCAGCCCCAGCATTTT.

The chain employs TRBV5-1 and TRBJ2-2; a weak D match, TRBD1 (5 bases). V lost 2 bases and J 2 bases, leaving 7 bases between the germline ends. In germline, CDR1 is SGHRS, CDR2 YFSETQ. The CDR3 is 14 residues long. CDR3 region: CASSFQGNTGELFF. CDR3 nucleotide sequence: TGCGCCAGCAGCTTCCAGGGAAACACCGGGGAGCTGTTTTTT.

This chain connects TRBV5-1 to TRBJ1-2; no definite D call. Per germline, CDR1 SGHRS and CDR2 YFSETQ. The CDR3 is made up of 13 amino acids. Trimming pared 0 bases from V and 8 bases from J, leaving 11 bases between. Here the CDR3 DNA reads TGCGCCAGCAGCTTGGGAGGATCTATGGGCTACACCTTC. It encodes CASSLGGSMGYTF.

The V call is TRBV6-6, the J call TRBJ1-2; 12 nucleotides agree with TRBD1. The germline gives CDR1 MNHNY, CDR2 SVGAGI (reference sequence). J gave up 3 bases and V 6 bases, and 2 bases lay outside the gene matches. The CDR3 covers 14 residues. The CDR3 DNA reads TGTGCCAGCAGGGGACAGGGGGCCCACTATGGCTACACCTTC. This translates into CASRGQGAHYGYTF.

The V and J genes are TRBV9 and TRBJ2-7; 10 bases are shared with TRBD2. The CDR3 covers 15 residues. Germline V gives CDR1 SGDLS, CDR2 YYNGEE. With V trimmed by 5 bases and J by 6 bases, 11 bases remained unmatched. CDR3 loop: CASSYSGGPSGEQYF. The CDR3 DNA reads TGTGCCAGCAGTTATAGCGGGGGGCCCTCCGGCGAGCAGTACTTC.

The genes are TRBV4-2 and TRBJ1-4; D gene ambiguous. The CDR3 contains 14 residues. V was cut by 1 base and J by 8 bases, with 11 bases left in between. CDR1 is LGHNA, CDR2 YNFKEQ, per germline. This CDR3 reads CASSQGGEWEKLFF. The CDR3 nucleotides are TGTGCCAGCAGCCAAGGCGGGGAGTGGGAAAAACTGTTTTTT.

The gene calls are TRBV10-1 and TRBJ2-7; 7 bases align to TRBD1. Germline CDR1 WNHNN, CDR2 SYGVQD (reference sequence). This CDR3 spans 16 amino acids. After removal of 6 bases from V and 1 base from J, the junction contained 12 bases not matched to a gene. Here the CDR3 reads CASSDRTGKHSYEQYF. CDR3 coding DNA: TGCGCCAGCAGCGATCGGACAGGAAAACATTCCTACGAGCAGTACTTC.